This TCR beta chain was found in a study of blood T cell repertoires in COVID-19 (dated by TCRdb to 2018 to 2020). For context, the study as a whole: Collaborator samples came from the United States, Italy and Spain and covered acute and convalescent phases of COVID-19. The prospective study material was composed of cDNA or gDNA derived from T cells, B-cell-depleted T cells, or PBMCs. The dataset comprised deeply sampled blood TCRbeta repertoires from subjects exposed to, actively infected with, or recovered from COVID-19. The repertoires were made available in a free public database intended to serve as a resource for research on the immune response to SARS-CoV-2. Samples came from the ongoing ImmuneRACE study (first 160 participants) plus 1,254 subjects from 6 global collaborators. Sample metadata almost always included a de-identified subject ID, COVID-19 status, age in years and sex. HLA class I and class II types, where available, came from metadata supplied by the sample provider rather than from assay-based typing.

TCRbeta CDR3 regions were amplified from genomic DNA by means of the immunoSEQ Assay, a bias-controlled multiplex PCR. The paper's processing steps were these. The number of nucleated cells in each sample was estimated from the amplification of reference gene primers within the assay. To quantify the absolute abundance of each unique TCRbeta CDR3 rearrangement, sequence reads were collapsed and filtered. For each sample, productive Simpson clonality was calculated as the square root of Simpson's diversity index over productive rearrangements. TCRdb obtained this table from immuneACCESS and retained in-frame rearrangements with V and J assigned. These tables miss some clones; where compared with another copy, unresolved V genes account for less than half of the shortfall, and the remainder is unexplained. The V and J calls and clone size were taken over from that table, and D and trimming were inferred from the DNA. Recorded for this sample are 70,000 to 80,000 clones; around 80% of them occurred a single time. Of the sample, roughly an eighth is held by the ten largest clones.

The full study reports these points: The quantity of clinical and demographic metadata differed by source and by participant and was supplied without curation.

About this clone itself: Its antigen remains unidentified. Qualities for individual bases were not recorded, and no much larger clone is one base off.

V is cut by 5 bases and J by 5 bases, and the space between the germline ends is 28 bases. The germline V gene yields SGHAT for CDR1 and FQNNGV for CDR2. The CDR3 covers 18 residues, taking in both the cysteine and the phenylalanine. Just the 54-base CDR3 DNA is kept, in frame starting at base 1. Collaborating institutions collected whole blood in K2EDTA tubes following their own protocols. For TCRbeta analysis, collaborator samples were shipped as frozen whole blood, as isolated PBMCs, or as DNA extracted from either sample type. The specimen was peripheral blood. This receptor chain uses TRBV11-2 and TRBJ2-7; the D gene is possibly TRBD1 or TRBD2, each agreeing over 9 bases. The TCR was taken from a woman of 80 years or more with acute or convalescent COVID-19. The CDR3 loop reads CASSLRDRVGLASHEQYF. The base sequence is TGTGCCAGCAGCCTCCGGGACAGGGTAGGACTAGCGTCCCACGAGCAGTACTTC.